These 27 T cell receptor beta chains were all obtained from the same sample, sequenced in a study of human T cells and chemical hapten exposure. Time point in this sample: patch test 2, 6 weeks after DPC sensitization. Treatment of the sample: therapeutic diphenylcyclopropenone sensitization with weekly scalp DPC. Each CDR3 protein is one row after TCRdb ran MiXCR on the RACE reads. The repertoire holds roughly 96,000 distinct CDR3 sequences, with about 9.3% as singletons. The material sequenced was whole blood, taken in connection with sensitization to the hapten diphenylcyclopropenone (DPC). Receptor source: a woman aged 40 to 50 with alopecia areata. Some clones in this sample may be carry-over from other donors' samples.

The table lists this clonotype with many counts. The chain couples TRBV20-1 to TRBJ2-7; D unclear. Germline CDR1 reads DFQATT; CDR2 reads SNEGSKA (reference sequence). V lost 1 base, J lost 0 bases, and 13 bases lay in between. CDR3 length: 15 amino acids. The CDR3 is CSARAPPPSSYEQYF. The CDR3 region has the DNA TGCAGTGCTAGAGCGCCACCTCCTAGCTCCTACGAGCAGTACTTC.

The genes are TRBV7-2 and TRBJ1-5; D ambiguous. The CDR3 loop spans 13 amino acids. Germline V gives CDR1 SGHTA, CDR2 FQGNSA. The V end was cut by 1 base, the J end by 7 bases, with 8 bases between. The CDR3 DNA reads TGTGCCAGCAGCTTAGACAGAATCCAGCCCCAGCATTTT. Protein product: CASSLDRIQPQHF.

This chain links TRBV30 with TRBJ1-6, with D unclear. The CDR3 loop spans 13 amino acids. Germline lookup yields CDR1 GTSNPN and CDR2 SVGIG (reference sequence). Trimming left V 1 base short and J 7 bases short, with 8 bases between. Here the CDR3 DNA reads TGTGCCTGGAGTGGGCAGCAGAATTCACCCCTCCACTTT. This encodes CAWSGQQNSPLHF.

This clonotype has ten or more counts. The rearrangement uses TRBV20-1 and TRBJ1-2; D is ambiguous. V lost 1 base and J lost 3, with 15 bases in between. Germline assignment: CDR1 DFQATT and CDR2 SNEGSKA (reference sequence). This CDR3 is built from 15 residues. CDR3 sequence: CSARGPPSGDYGYTF. The CDR3 DNA reads as TGCAGTGCTAGAGGCCCCCCCTCCGGCGACTATGGCTACACCTTC.

This clonotype has only a few counts. V and J are TRBV5-5 and TRBJ2-3; D not resolved. The CDR3 is made up of 12 amino acids. Germline V lookup: CDR1 SGHKS, CDR2 YYEKEE (reference sequence). V lost 4 bases, J lost 7 bases, and 10 bases lay in between. The CDR3 nucleotides read TGTGCCAGCAGCCCCGAGTCGAATACGCAGTATTTT. Translating gives CASSPESNTQYF.

This clonotype was counted at least ten times. CDR3 sequence (DNA): TGTGCCAGCAGCCCTAGTATGACTAGCGGATACAATGAGCAGTTCTTC. Translated: CASSPSMTSGYNEQFF. This chain links TRBV11-2 with TRBJ2-1, with TRBD2 matching over 9 bases. CDR1 SGHAT and CDR2 FQNNGV come from the germline V gene. V was clipped by 5 bases and J by 4 bases; unmatched bases: 9. The CDR3 has 16 residues.

This clonotype occurred many times. The V and J genes are TRBV12-3 or TRBV12-4 and TRBJ2-3, with D perhaps TRBD1 (5 bases). This CDR3 region has 14 residues. The V end lost 2 bases, the J end lost 4 bases, and 10 bases lay between the germline ends. The CDR3 loop is CASSLPGSPDTQYF. The DNA of the CDR3 is TGTGCCAGCAGTTTACCAGGGTCCCCAGATACGCAGTATTTT.

J is TRBJ2-3 and V is TRBV6-2 or TRBV6-3; D gene ambiguous. Germline CDR1 and CDR2: MNHEY and SVGEGT. The CDR3 extends over 14 amino acids. Trimming pared 4 bases from V and 2 bases from J, leaving 10 bases between. The CDR3 region is CASSFEPATDTQYF. The CDR3 coding sequence is TGTGCCAGCAGTTTCGAGCCAGCCACAGATACGCAGTATTTT.

This clonotype was detected many times. This chain connects TRBV6-2 or TRBV6-3 to TRBJ1-1; D might be TRBD1 (5 bases). CDR1 and CDR2 (germline): MNHEY, SVGEGT. V lost 2 bases, J lost 0 bases, and 13 bases lay in between. This CDR3 comprises 16 residues. CDR3 sequence reads: CASSYRAGRMNTEAFF. CDR3 nucleotide sequence: TGTGCCAGCAGTTACCGGGCAGGGAGGATGAACACTGAAGCTTTCTTT.

This clonotype showed up many times. The V call is TRBV6-2 or TRBV6-3, the J call TRBJ1-2; a possible D gene is TRBD1 (5 bases). Trimming removed 5 bases from V and 2 bases from J, with 6 bases in between. The germline V gene has CDR1 MNHEY and CDR2 SVGEGT. There are 12 residues in the CDR3. This CDR3 reads CASSRDNYGYTF. In nucleotides, the CDR3 is TGTGCCAGCAGTAGGGACAACTATGGCTACACCTTC.

This clonotype was picked up many times. The rearrangement uses TRBV18 and TRBJ1-5, with D unresolved. V shed 1 base and J shed 0 bases, with 10 bases lying between them. This CDR3 region has 16 residues. Germline assignment: CDR1 KGHSH and CDR2 LQKENI. CDR3 protein: CASSPRPTGSNQPQHF. The CDR3 bases are TGTGCCAGCTCACCACGTCCCACCGGTAGCAATCAGCCCCAGCATTTT.

The chain carries TRBV20-1 and TRBJ2-3; no firm D call. Germline lookup yields CDR1 DFQATT and CDR2 SNEGSKA (reference sequence). The CDR3 is made up of 11 amino acids. Between the trimmed V and J ends, which lost 1 base and 9 bases, there was a span of 8 bases. The DNA for the CDR3 is TGCAGTGCTAGAGGTCCATTAACGCAGTATTTT. Residues: CSARGPLTQYF.

This clonotype was recorded many times. An end of the junction differs from the germline gene, which may be a read error. The rearrangement uses TRBV6-1 and TRBJ2-1; possible D gene TRBD1, 7 bases. The V gene's germline CDR1 is MNHNS and CDR2 SASEGT. This CDR3 has 12 residues. This chain's CDR3 is CASSEAADREVF. CDR3 sequence (DNA): TGTGCCAGCAGTGAAGCGGCCGACAGGGAGGTCTTC.

The CDR3 region has the DNA TGTGCCAGCAGCGCCGTTCGTGGGGGCGGGGAGCTGTTTTTT. It specifies CASSAVRGGGELFF. The rearrangement links TRBV7-9 to TRBJ2-2; D possibly uses TRBD1 or TRBD2 (5 bases each). From germline, CDR1 is SEHNR and CDR2 FQNEAQ (reference sequence). This CDR3 has 14 amino acids. Trimming removed 5 bases at V and 7 bases at J, with 14 bases between.

The gene calls are TRBV4-3 and TRBJ1-1; D remains unclear. The CDR3 runs 14 residues. Germline lookup yields CDR1 LGHNA and CDR2 YSLEER. Trimming left V 4 bases short and J 0 bases short, with 9 bases between. The CDR3, as DNA: TGCGCCAGCAGCCGAGGTGTTATGAACACTGAAGCTTTCTTT. Its protein product is CASSRGVMNTEAFF.

This clonotype showed up many times. The chain carries TRBV6-6 and TRBJ2-3; weak D call: TRBD2 (6 bases). This CDR3 spans 16 amino acids. V was shortened by 5 bases and J by 1 base, with 16 bases between the two germline ends. Germline loops: CDR1 MNHNY, CDR2 SVGAGI (reference sequence). CDR3 nucleotide sequence: TGTGCCAGCAGTGCGACGGGAGCCCCTGGCACAGATACGCAGTATTTT. As protein: CASSATGAPGTDTQYF.

This clonotype appeared a few times. V is TRBV6-2 or TRBV6-3 and J is TRBJ1-5, with a tentative D call TRBD1 (5 bases). CDR1 is MNHEY, CDR2 SVGEGT, per germline. V shed 6 bases and J shed 2 bases, with 14 bases lying between them. The CDR3 is 15 amino acids. In nucleotides, the CDR3 is TGTGCCAGCAGCGACGGCGGAGGGGGCAATCAGCCCCAGCATTTT. This codes for CASSDGGGGNQPQHF.

The rearrangement uses TRBV18 and TRBJ2-1; 8 positions agree with TRBD2. With 6 bases clipped from V and 9 bases from J, the junction kept 7 bases outside the gene matches. The germline V gene has CDR1 KGHSH and CDR2 LQKENI. The CDR3 covers 13 residues. The CDR3: CASSPSGGLEQFF. For the CDR3, the DNA is TGTGCCAGCTCCCCTTCGGGGGGGCTTGAGCAGTTCTTC. Drawing the rest from reference TRBV18 and TRBJ2-1, the complete variable domain is NAGVMQNPRHLVRRRGQEARLRCSPMKGHSHVYWYRQLPEEGLKFMVYLQKENIIDESGMPKERFSAEFPKEGPSILRIQQVVRGDSAAYFCASSPSGGLEQFFGPGTRLTVL.

The V gene is TRBV5-1, the J gene TRBJ2-7; perhaps TRBD2 as D (5 bases). Trimming shortened V by 5 bases and J by 3 bases, and 6 bases separated the two germline ends. CDR1 is SGHRS and CDR2 is YFSETQ in the germline V gene. The CDR3 sequence is 11 residues long. The CDR3 nucleotides are TGCGCCAGCAGAGAGGGCTACGAGCAGTACTTC. This encodes CASREGYEQYF.

This chain connects TRBV6-2 or TRBV6-3 to TRBJ2-1; D remains unclear. The CDR3 length is 13 residues. The germline CDR1 and CDR2 sequences are MNHEY and SVGEGT. V lost 10 bases to trimming and J lost 10 bases, with 20 bases between them. This chain's CDR3 is CATRNSRIEEQFF. In DNA, the CDR3 is TGTGCCACCCGTAATTCTAGGATTGAGGAGCAGTTCTTC.

The V and J genes are TRBV7-2 and TRBJ2-1, with 11 positions matching TRBD2. Germline V gene data show CDR1 as SGHTA and CDR2 as FQGNSA. The ends lost 3 bases at V and 3 bases at J; junction bases unmatched: 1. There are 15 residues in the CDR3. The chain's CDR3 is CASSLTSGNYNEQFF. In nucleotides, the CDR3 is TGTGCCAGCAGCTTGACTAGCGGGAACTACAATGAGCAGTTCTTC.

This clonotype came up many times. The chain couples TRBV7-3 to TRBJ1-1; 7 bases are a match to TRBD1. After removal of 2 bases from V and 3 bases from J, the junction contained 0 bases not matched to a gene. The CDR3 extends over 13 amino acids. Germline V gene lookup returns CDR1 SGHTA and CDR2 FQGTGA. CDR3 loop: CASSLGTDTEAFF. CDR3 bases: TGTGCCAGCAGCTTAGGGACAGACACTGAAGCTTTCTTT. The full variable domain, completed using reference TRBV7-3 and TRBJ1-1, is GAGVSQTPSNKVTEKGKYVELRCDPISGHTALYWYRQSLGQGPEFLIYFQGTGAADDSGLPNDRFFAVRPEGSVSTLKIQRTERGDSAVYLCASSLGTDTEAFFGQGTRLTVV.

This clonotype showed up just a few times. This rearrangement joins TRBV7-6 to TRBJ2-3; D call uncertain. Germline CDR1 and CDR2: SGHVS and FNYEAQ. Trimming stripped 4 bases from V and 1 base from J, with 12 bases between. This CDR3 comprises 15 residues. CDR3: CASSSRVTGTDTQYF. CDR3 nucleotide sequence: TGTGCCAGCAGCTCTAGGGTAACAGGCACAGATACGCAGTATTTT. The full variable domain, in which reference TRBV7-6 and TRBJ2-3 provide the parts outside the CDR3, is GAGVSQSPRYKVTKRGQDVALRCDPISGHVSLYWYRQALGQGPEFLTYFNYEAQQDKSGLPNDRFSAERPEGSISTLTIQRTEQRDSAMYRCASSSRVTGTDTQYFGPGTRLTVL.

The chain couples TRBV29-1 to TRBJ2-2; D remains ambiguous. Germline V lookup: CDR1 SQVTM, CDR2 ANQGSEA. V gave up 3 bases and J gave up 5 bases, with 10 bases separating them. The CDR3 loop spans 13 amino acids. CDR3: CSVEYGPTGELFF. CDR3 coding DNA: TGCAGCGTTGAGTACGGACCGACCGGGGAGCTGTTTTTT.

This clonotype was found many times. The genes are TRBV6-6 and TRBJ2-7, with D tentatively TRBD2 (6 bases). CDR1 is MNHNY, CDR2 SVGAGI, per germline (reference sequence). Trimming removed 8 bases at V and 1 base at J, with 18 bases between. The CDR3 is made up of 15 amino acids. The CDR3 sequence: CASSRRAGTSYEQYF. CDR3 bases: TGTGCCAGCTCTCGTCGGGCGGGAACTTCCTACGAGCAGTACTTC.

This clonotype came up many times. The V gene is TRBV11-1, the J gene TRBJ2-3; D unresolved. Trimming removed 1 base at V and 0 bases at J, with 8 bases between. The CDR3 consists of 15 residues. Germline lookup yields CDR1 SGHAT and CDR2 FQDESV (reference sequence). CDR3 in amino acids: CASSLGSSSTDTQYF. CDR3 DNA: TGTGCCAGCAGCTTAGGCAGTTCTAGCACAGATACGCAGTATTTT.

This chain uses TRBV3-1 with TRBJ2-7, with D unclear. With 1 base removed from V and 6 bases from J, the gap between germline ends came to 7 bases. CDR3 length: 12 residues. Germline assignment: CDR1 LGHDT and CDR2 YNNKEL (reference sequence). The CDR3 coding sequence is TGTGCCAGCAGCCAAGGATGGGGCGAGCAGTACTTC. It specifies CASSQGWGEQYF.